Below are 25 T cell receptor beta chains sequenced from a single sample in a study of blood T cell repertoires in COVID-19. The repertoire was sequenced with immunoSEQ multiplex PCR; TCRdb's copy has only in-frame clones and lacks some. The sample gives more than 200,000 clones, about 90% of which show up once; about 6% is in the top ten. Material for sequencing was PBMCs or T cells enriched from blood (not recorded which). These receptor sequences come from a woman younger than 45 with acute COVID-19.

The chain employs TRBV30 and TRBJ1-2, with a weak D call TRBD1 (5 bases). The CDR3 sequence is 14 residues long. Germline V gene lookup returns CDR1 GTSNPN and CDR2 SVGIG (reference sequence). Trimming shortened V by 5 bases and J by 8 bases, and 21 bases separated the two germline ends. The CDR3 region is CAWHSLGQAYGYTF. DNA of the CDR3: TGTGCCTGGCACTCCCTGGGGCAGGCTTACGGCTACACCTTC.

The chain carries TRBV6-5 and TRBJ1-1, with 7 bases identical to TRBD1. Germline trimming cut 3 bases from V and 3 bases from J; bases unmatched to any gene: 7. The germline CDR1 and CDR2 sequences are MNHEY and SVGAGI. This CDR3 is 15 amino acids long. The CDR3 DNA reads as TGTGCCAGCAGTTATGGACAGGCCTGGGACACTGAAGCTTTCTTT. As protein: CASSYGQAWDTEAFF.

The CDR3 DNA follows: TGTGCCAGTAGTATAAGGACCGGGACCTACGAGCAGTACTTC. This translates into CASSIRTGTYEQYF. V usage is TRBV19 and J usage is TRBJ2-7, with D possibly matching TRBD2 (5 bases). The germline gives CDR1 LNHDA, CDR2 SQIVND (reference sequence). The CDR3 has 14 amino acids. V was cut by 2 bases and J by 2 bases, with 10 bases left in between.

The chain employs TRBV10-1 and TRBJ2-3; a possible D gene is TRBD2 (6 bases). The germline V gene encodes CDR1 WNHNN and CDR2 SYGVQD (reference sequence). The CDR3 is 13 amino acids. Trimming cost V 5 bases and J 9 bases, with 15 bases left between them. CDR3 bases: TGCGCCAGCAGTAATGAGGAGGGCGGGACGCAGTATTTT. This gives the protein CASSNEEGGTQYF.

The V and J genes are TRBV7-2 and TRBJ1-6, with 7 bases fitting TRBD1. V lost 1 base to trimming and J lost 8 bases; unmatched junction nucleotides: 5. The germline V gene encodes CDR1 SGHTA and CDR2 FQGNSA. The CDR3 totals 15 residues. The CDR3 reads CASSLGQGRYSPLHF. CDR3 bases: TGTGCCAGCAGCTTAGGACAGGGTCGATATTCACCCCTCCACTTT. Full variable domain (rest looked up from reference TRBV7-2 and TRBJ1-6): GAGVSQSPSNKVTEKGKDVELRCDPISGHTALYWYRQSLGQGLEFLIYFQGNSAPDKSGLPSDRFSAERTGGSVSTLTIQRTQQEDSAVYLCASSLGQGRYSPLHFGNGTRLTVT.

The DNA for the CDR3 is TGTGCCACCAGCAGAACCCCGGGACAGGGGAGTGAAAAACTGTTTTTT. Protein sequence: CATSRTPGQGSEKLFF. The chain has TRBV15 and TRBJ1-4; 10 bases fit TRBD1. The CDR3 runs 16 residues. Germline CDR1 reads LNHNV; CDR2 reads YYDKDF (reference sequence). J lost 7 bases, V lost 2 bases, and 7 bases had no gene match.

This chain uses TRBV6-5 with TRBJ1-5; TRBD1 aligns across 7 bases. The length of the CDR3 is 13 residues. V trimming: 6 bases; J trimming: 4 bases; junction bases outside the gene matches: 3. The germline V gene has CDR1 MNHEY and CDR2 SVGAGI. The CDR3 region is CASRGTVNQPQHF. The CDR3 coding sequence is TGTGCCAGCAGGGGGACAGTAAATCAGCCCCAGCATTTT.

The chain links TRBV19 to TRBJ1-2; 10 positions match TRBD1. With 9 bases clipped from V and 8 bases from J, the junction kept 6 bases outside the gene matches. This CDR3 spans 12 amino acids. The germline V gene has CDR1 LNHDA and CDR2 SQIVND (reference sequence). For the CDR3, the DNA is TGTGCCAGCGATGGGACAGGGGACGGCTACACCTTC. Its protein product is CASDGTGDGYTF.

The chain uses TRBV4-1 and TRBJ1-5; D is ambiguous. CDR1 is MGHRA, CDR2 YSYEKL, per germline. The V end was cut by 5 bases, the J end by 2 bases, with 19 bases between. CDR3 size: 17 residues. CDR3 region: CASSYQLSGRGNQPQHF. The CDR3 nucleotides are TGCGCCAGCAGCTATCAACTTTCGGGGAGGGGCAATCAGCCCCAGCATTTT.

The CDR3 region is CASRGRDRGNGYTF. As DNA, the CDR3 is TGTGCCAGCAGAGGACGCGACAGGGGGAACGGCTACACCTTC. The chain carries TRBV2 and TRBJ1-2; 9 bases fit TRBD1. Per the germline V gene, CDR1 is SNHLY and CDR2 is FYNNEI. The CDR3 covers 14 residues. Unmatched junction bases numbered 10, after V lost 6 bases and J lost 8 bases. The full variable domain, rest sourced from reference TRBV2 and TRBJ1-2, is EPEVTQTPSHQVTQMGQEVILRCVPISNHLYFYWYRQILGQKVEFLVSFYNNEISEKSEIFDDQFSVERPDGSNFTLKIRSTKLEDSAMYFCASRGRDRGNGYTFGSGTRLTVV.

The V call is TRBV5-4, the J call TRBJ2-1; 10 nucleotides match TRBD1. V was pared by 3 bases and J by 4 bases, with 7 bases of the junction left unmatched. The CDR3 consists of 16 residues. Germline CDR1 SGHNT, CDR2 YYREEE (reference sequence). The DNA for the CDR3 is TGTGCCAGCAGCTCAACCGGGACAGGGGTTTACAATGAGCAGTTCTTC. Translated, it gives CASSSTGTGVYNEQFF. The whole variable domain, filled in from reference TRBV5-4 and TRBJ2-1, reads ETGVTQSPTHLIKTRGQQVTLRCSSQSGHNTVSWYQQALGQGPQFIFQYYREEENGRGNFPPRFSGLQFPNYSSELNVNALELDDSALYLCASSSTGTGVYNEQFFGPGTRLTVL.

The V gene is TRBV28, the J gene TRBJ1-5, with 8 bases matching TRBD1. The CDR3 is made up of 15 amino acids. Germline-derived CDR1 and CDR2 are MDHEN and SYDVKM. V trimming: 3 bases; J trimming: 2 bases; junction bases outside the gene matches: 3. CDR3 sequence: CASSFRGRGNQPQHF. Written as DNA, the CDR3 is TGTGCCAGCAGTTTCAGGGGGCGAGGCAATCAGCCCCAGCATTTT.

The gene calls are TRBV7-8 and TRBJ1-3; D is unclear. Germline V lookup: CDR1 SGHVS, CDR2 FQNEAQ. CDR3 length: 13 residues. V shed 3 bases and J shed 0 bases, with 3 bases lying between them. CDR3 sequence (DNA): TGTGCCAGCAGCTTGAGCTCTGGAAACACCATATATTTT. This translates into CASSLSSGNTIYF.

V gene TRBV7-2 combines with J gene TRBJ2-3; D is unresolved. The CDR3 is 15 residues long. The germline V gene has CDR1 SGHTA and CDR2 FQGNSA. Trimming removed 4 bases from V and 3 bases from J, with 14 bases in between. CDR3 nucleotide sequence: TGTGCCAGCAGCTCGTTTGGCTACGGGACAGATACGCAGTATTTT. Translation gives CASSSFGYGTDTQYF.

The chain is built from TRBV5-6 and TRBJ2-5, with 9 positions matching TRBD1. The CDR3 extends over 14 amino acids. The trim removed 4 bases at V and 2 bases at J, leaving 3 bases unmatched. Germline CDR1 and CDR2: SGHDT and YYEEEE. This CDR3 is CASSKGTGQETQYF. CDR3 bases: TGTGCCAGCAGCAAAGGGACAGGGCAAGAGACCCAGTACTTC. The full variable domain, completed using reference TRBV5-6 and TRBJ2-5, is DAGVTQSPTHLIKTRGQQVTLRCSPKSGHDTVSWYQQALGQGPQFIFQYYEEEERQRGNFPDRFSGHQFPNYSSELNVNALLLGDSALYLCASSKGTGQETQYFGPGTRLLVL.

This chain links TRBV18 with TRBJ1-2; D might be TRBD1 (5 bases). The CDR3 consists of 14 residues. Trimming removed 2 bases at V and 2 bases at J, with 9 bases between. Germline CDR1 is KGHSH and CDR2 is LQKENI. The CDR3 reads CASSPSQGNYGYTF. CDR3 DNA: TGTGCCAGCTCACCATCGCAGGGCAACTATGGCTACACCTTC.

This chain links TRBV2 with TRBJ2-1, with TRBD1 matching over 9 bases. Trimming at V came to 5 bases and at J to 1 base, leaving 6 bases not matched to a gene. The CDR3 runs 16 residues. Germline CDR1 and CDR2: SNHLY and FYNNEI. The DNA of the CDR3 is TGTGCCAGCAGTTTAGCGACAGGGGGGTCCTACAATGAGCAGTTCTTC. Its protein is CASSLATGGSYNEQFF.

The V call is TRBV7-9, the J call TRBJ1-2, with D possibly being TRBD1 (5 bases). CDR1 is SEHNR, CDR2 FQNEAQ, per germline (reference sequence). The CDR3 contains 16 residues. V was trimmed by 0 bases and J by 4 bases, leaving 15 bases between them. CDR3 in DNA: TGTGCCAGCAGCTTAGCTATGGCAGGGTCTCCCTATGGCTACACCTTC. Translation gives CASSLAMAGSPYGYTF.

The DNA for the CDR3 is TGTGCCAGCAGTGCCCGGGACTACCGCACAGATACGCAGTATTTT. It encodes CASSARDYRTDTQYF. V usage is TRBV27 and J usage is TRBJ2-3; 7 bases match TRBD2. Per the germline V gene, CDR1 is MNHEY and CDR2 is SMNVEV (reference sequence). There are 15 residues in the CDR3. V shed 5 bases, J shed 1 base, and the junction held 6 bases outside the gene matches.

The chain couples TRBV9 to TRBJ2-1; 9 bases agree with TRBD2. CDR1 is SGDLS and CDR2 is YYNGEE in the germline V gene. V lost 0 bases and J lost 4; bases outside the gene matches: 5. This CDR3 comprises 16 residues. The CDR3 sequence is CASSVGPSGTYNEQFF. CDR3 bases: TGTGCCAGCAGCGTAGGTCCTAGCGGGACGTACAATGAGCAGTTCTTC.

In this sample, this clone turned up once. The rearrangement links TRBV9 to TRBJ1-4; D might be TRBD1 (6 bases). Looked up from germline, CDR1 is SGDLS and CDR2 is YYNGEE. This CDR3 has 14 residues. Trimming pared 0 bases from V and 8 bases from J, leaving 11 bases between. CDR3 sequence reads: CASSVGQGQEKLFF. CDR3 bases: TGTGCCAGCAGCGTAGGGCAGGGGCAGGAAAAACTGTTTTTT.

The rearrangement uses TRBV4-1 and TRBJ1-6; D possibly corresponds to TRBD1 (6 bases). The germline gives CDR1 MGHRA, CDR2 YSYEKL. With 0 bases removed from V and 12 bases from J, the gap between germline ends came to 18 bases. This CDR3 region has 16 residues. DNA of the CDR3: TGCGCCAGCAGCCAAGATCCGAGGGGGGGAGGAAGACCCCTCCACTTT. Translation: CASSQDPRGGGRPLHF.

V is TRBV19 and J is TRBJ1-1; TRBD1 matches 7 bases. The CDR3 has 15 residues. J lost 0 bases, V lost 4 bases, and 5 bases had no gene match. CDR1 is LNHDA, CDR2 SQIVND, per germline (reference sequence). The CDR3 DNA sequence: TGTGCCAGTAGTACGTACAGGGGTCTGAACACTGAAGCTTTCTTT. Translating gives CASSTYRGLNTEAFF. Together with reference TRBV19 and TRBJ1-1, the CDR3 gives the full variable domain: DGGITQSPKYLFRKEGQNVTLSCEQNLNHDAMYWYRQDPGQGLRLIYYSQIVNDFQKGDIAEGYSVSREKKESFPLTVTSAQKNPTAFYLCASSTYRGLNTEAFFGQGTRLTVV.

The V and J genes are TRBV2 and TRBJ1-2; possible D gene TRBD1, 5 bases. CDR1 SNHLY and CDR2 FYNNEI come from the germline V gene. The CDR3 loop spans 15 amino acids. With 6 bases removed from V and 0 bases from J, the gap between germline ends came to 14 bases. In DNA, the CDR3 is TGTGCCAGCAGGGTCCAAACGGGGGCTAACTATGGCTACACCTTC. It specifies CASRVQTGANYGYTF. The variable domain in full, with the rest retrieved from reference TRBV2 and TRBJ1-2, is EPEVTQTPSHQVTQMGQEVILRCVPISNHLYFYWYRQILGQKVEFLVSFYNNEISEKSEIFDDQFSVERPDGSNFTLKIRSTKLEDSAMYFCASRVQTGANYGYTFGSGTRLTVV.

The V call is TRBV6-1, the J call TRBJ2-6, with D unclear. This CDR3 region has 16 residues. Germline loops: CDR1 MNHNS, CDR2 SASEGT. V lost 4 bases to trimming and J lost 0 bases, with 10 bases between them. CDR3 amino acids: CASSGQTGSGANVLTF. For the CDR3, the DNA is TGTGCCAGCAGTGGGCAGACGGGCTCTGGGGCCAACGTCCTGACTTTC.